This TCR beta chain derives from a study of T cell responses to AZD1222 COVID-19 vaccine. Study-wide results and caveats: Baseline testing showed seropositivity in only six or seven AZD1222 recipients. The study sampled repertoires only after the peak T cell response. Donors, mostly white British, included more females; clonal diversity was possibly underestimated.

From germline, CDR1 is MRHNA and CDR2 SNTAGT. The ends were cut back, 6 bases at V and 2 bases at J, with 17 bases in the middle. The CDR3 has 15 residues. TCRdb's copy holds only in-frame clones and misses some; the assay was immunoSEQ multiplex PCR. The sample shows over 100,000 clones, about 86% of them seen only once. For this clone: The target antigen is unknown.

The chain employs TRBV6-4 and TRBJ2-7; D may match TRBD1 or TRBD2 (5 bases each). The specimen was peripheral blood, collected on day 0 of AZD1222 vaccination. This receptor was obtained from an adult in good health. CDR3 loop: CASSETGTAAYEQYF. Written as DNA, the CDR3 is TGTGCCAGCAGCGAGACCGGGACGGCTGCCTACGAGCAGTACTTC.